A selection of T cell receptor beta chains follows, all from one sample in a study of blood T cell repertoires in COVID-19. Sequencing was performed with immunoSEQ multiplex PCR; in TCRdb, only in-frame clones are kept and a portion is missing. The sample yields 80,000 to 100,000 clones, over 90% seen once. The specimen was peripheral blood. Receptors were obtained from a human donor with active COVID-19. The donor label of this sample is uncertain. Each CDR3 is given with its conserved first and last residue. The D gene is left open where the match is weak. Size values are once, few and many counts, or a class for expanded clones, and some rows have none.

d_gene: .; abundance: .; j_gene: TRBJ1-1; v_gene: TRBV5-4; CDR3aa: CASSIDSSRLEAFF; CDR3nt: TGTGCCAGCAGCATCGACAGCTCTCGGCTTGAAGCTTTCTTT
d_gene: .; abundance: .; j_gene: TRBJ2-2; v_gene: TRBV4-3; CDR3aa: CASSQAWAGMNTGELFF; CDR3nt: TGCGCCAGCAGCCAAGCGTGGGCGGGGATGAACACCGGGGAGCTGTTTTTT
d_gene: .; abundance: once; j_gene: TRBJ2-1; v_gene: TRBV7-8; CDR3aa: CASSPVVRTALYNEQFF; CDR3nt: TGTGCCAGCAGCCCCGTGGTTAGGACAGCTCTTTACAATGAGCAGTTCTTC
d_gene: .; abundance: .; j_gene: TRBJ2-1; v_gene: TRBV5-4; CDR3aa: CASSLEEGYDEQFF; CDR3nt: TGTGCCAGCAGCTTGGAGGAGGGGTACGATGAGCAGTTCTTC
d_gene: TRBD2; abundance: .; j_gene: TRBJ2-5; v_gene: TRBV28; CDR3aa: CASRTAGEGETQYF; CDR3nt: TGTGCCAGCAGGACAGCGGGAGAGGGAGAGACCCAGTACTTC
d_gene: .; abundance: .; j_gene: TRBJ2-2; v_gene: TRBV5-1; CDR3aa: CASSLQVGELFF; CDR3nt: TGCGCCAGCAGCCTTCAGGTTGGGGAGCTGTTTTTT
d_gene: TRBD2; abundance: .; j_gene: TRBJ2-5; v_gene: TRBV18; CDR3aa: CASSPLTSGREGEETQYF; CDR3nt: TGTGCCAGCTCACCGTTGACTAGCGGGAGGGAAGGGGAAGAGACCCAGTACTTC
d_gene: .; abundance: once; j_gene: TRBJ1-1; v_gene: TRBV2; CDR3aa: CASSPQGVNEAFF; CDR3nt: TGTGCCAGCAGTCCTCAGGGTGTAAATGAAGCTTTCTTT
d_gene: TRBD2; abundance: .; j_gene: TRBJ2-2; v_gene: TRBV9; CDR3aa: CASSVVAGVNTGELFF; CDR3nt: TGTGCCAGCAGCGTAGTAGCGGGGGTAAACACCGGGGAGCTGTTTTTT
d_gene: .; abundance: .; j_gene: TRBJ1-5; v_gene: TRBV21-1; CDR3aa: CASIIRDRGLSSNQPQHF; CDR3nt: TGTGCCAGCATCATCCGGGACAGGGGGCTTTCGAGCAATCAGCCCCAGCATTTT
d_gene: TRBD1; abundance: .; j_gene: TRBJ2-3; v_gene: TRBV28; CDR3aa: CASSPPGGTQYF; CDR3nt: TGTGCCAGCAGTCCCCCAGGGGGAACGCAGTATTTT
d_gene: .; abundance: .; j_gene: TRBJ2-7; v_gene: TRBV19; CDR3aa: CASSIVGPAEQYF; CDR3nt: TGTGCCAGTAGTATAGTGGGCCCCGCCGAGCAGTACTTC
d_gene: TRBD2; abundance: .; j_gene: TRBJ2-1; v_gene: TRBV3-1/TRBV3-2; CDR3aa: CASSRPTGRLAGVCEQFF; CDR3nt: TGTGCCAGCAGCCGCCCGACTGGGAGACTAGCGGGAGTTTGTGAGCAGTTCTTC
d_gene: .; abundance: .; j_gene: TRBJ2-4; v_gene: TRBV5-1; CDR3aa: CASSPESEVDIQYF; CDR3nt: TGCGCCAGCAGCCCCGAATCGGAGGTCGACATTCAGTACTTC
d_gene: TRBD1; abundance: .; j_gene: TRBJ2-5; v_gene: TRBV5-1; CDR3aa: CASSLEEGAATQYF; CDR3nt: TGCGCCAGCAGCTTGGAAGAGGGGGCGGCGACCCAGTACTTC
d_gene: TRBD1; abundance: .; j_gene: TRBJ1-4; v_gene: TRBV15; CDR3aa: CATSVDGTGNEKLFF; CDR3nt: TGTGCCACCAGCGTAGACGGGACAGGGAATGAAAAACTGTTTTTT
d_gene: .; abundance: .; j_gene: TRBJ1-1; v_gene: TRBV6-5; CDR3aa: CASSGQRNTEAFF; CDR3nt: TGTGCCAGCAGCGGACAGAGGAACACTGAAGCTTTCTTT
d_gene: .; abundance: .; j_gene: TRBJ1-6; v_gene: TRBV20-1; CDR3aa: CSASTRNSPLHF; CDR3nt: TGCAGTGCTAGTACCAGAAATTCACCCCTCCACTTT
d_gene: .; abundance: .; j_gene: TRBJ2-3; v_gene: TRBV15; CDR3aa: CATSSGRGTSTDTQYF; CDR3nt: TGTGCCACCAGCTCAGGGAGAGGGACTAGCACAGATACGCAGTATTTT
d_gene: TRBD1; abundance: .; j_gene: TRBJ1-1; v_gene: TRBV5-1; CDR3aa: CASSSKQGVGNTEAFF; CDR3nt: TGCGCCAGCAGCTCGAAGCAGGGGGTAGGGAACACTGAAGCTTTCTTT
d_gene: TRBD2; abundance: .; j_gene: TRBJ2-1; v_gene: TRBV6-4; CDR3aa: CASSDRAGGGGHNEQFF; CDR3nt: TGTGCCAGCAGTGACCGAGCGGGAGGTGGTGGGCACAATGAGCAGTTCTTC